These 31 T cell receptor beta chains were sequenced from one sample in a study of vaccination and CD4 T cells after COVID-19. Regarding treatment: approximately nine-day PBMC culture with coronavirus spike peptide pools or control peptides (ViraFEST assay). Researchers used the Oncomine TCR Beta short-read assay to sequence DNA from cultured CD4+ T cells. TCRdb reprocessed the PCR reads via MiXCR and lists one record per CDR3 protein. The sample includes 11,000 to 15,000 distinct CDR3 sequences, about 50% of them seen just once. Their recognized antigens are unknown. The sequenced sample consisted of CD4+ T cells from blood, cultured in vitro. These receptors came from a human donor who had recovered from COVID-19.

The chain uses TRBV19 and TRBJ1-5; 8 nucleotides line up with TRBD1. This CDR3 is 15 amino acids long. The germline CDR1 and CDR2 sequences are LNHDA and SQIVND (reference sequence). The V gene end was trimmed by 6 bases and the J gene end by 2 bases; junction bases not matched to a gene: 6. In nucleotides, the CDR3 is TGTGCCAGTAGGGATACAGGGGGGGGCAATCAGCCCCAGCATTTT. Amino acid sequence: CASRDTGGGNQPQHF.

Details on this clonotype: This may be a read error, as it is one base from a much larger clone. The gene calls are TRBV15 and TRBJ2-3; D possibly corresponds to TRBD2 (6 bases). The CDR3 spans 14 residues. Germline V gene lookup returns CDR1 LNHNV and CDR2 YYDKDF (reference sequence). The CDR3 DNA reads TGTGTCACCAGCCCTCGACTAGTTCTTGATACGCAGTATTTT. It encodes CVTSPRLVLDTQYF.

The V call is TRBV20-1, the J call TRBJ2-5, with TRBD2 identical over 8 bases. Looked up from germline, CDR1 is DFQATT and CDR2 is SNEGSKA (reference sequence). This CDR3 comprises 15 residues. With 0 bases clipped from V and 5 bases from J, the junction kept 8 bases outside the gene matches. The CDR3 protein is CSARDPGRARETQYF. DNA of the CDR3: TGCAGTGCTAGAGACCCCGGGAGGGCCAGGGAGACCCAGTACTTC.

This rearrangement joins TRBV20-1 to TRBJ2-3; unclear D gene. V lost 4 bases and J 2 bases, leaving 16 bases between the germline ends. Germline lookup yields CDR1 DFQATT and CDR2 SNEGSKA (reference sequence). The CDR3 is 15 residues long. CDR3 sequence reads: CSANAPGLDTDTQYF. In DNA form, the CDR3 reads TGCAGTGCTAACGCCCCGGGCCTCGACACAGATACGCAGTATTTT.

The chain is built from TRBV6-1 and TRBJ1-6, with a weak D call TRBD1 (5 bases). Trimming removed 6 bases at V and 4 bases at J, with 16 bases between. This CDR3 contains 16 residues. The germline V gene has CDR1 MNHNS and CDR2 SASEGT. In nucleotides, the CDR3 is TGTGCCAGCAGCCCGCGACAGTTCACATATAATTCACCCCTCCACTTT. This encodes CASSPRQFTYNSPLHF.

The chain employs TRBV20-1 and TRBJ1-2, with TRBD1 identical over 7 bases. With V trimmed by 6 bases and J by 7 bases, 8 bases remained unmatched. The CDR3 contains 12 residues. Germline loops: CDR1 DFQATT, CDR2 SNEGSKA (reference sequence). The CDR3, as DNA: TGCAGTGCGAAACAGGGGACAAGTGGCTACACCTTC. As protein: CSAKQGTSGYTF.

The chain recombines TRBV5-4 with TRBJ2-1; D might be TRBD1 (6 bases). The CDR3 is 15 amino acids. Germline V CDR1 and CDR2: SGHNT, YYREEE (reference sequence). V gave up 4 bases and J gave up 4 bases, with 15 bases separating them. The CDR3 loop is CASSSRDTVYNEQFF. In DNA form, the CDR3 reads TGTGCCAGCAGCAGCCGGGACACGGTTTACAATGAGCAGTTCTTC.

The chain has TRBV28 and TRBJ2-7, with TRBD1 matching 8 bases. This CDR3 comprises 14 residues. V shed 5 bases and J 3 bases; nucleotides not matched to a gene: 6. CDR1 and CDR2 from the germline V gene are MDHEN and SYDVKM. The DNA for the CDR3 is TGTGCCAGCAGTCCCCCCGGGACAGGCTACGAGCAGTACTTC. This encodes CASSPPGTGYEQYF.

The chain joins TRBV2 to TRBJ2-5; D could derive from TRBD1 or TRBD2 (5 bases each). Germline V CDR1 and CDR2: SNHLY, FYNNEI. V lost 8 bases and J 2 bases, leaving 6 bases between the germline ends. The CDR3 runs to 11 residues. This chain's CDR3 is CASGTQETQYF. The CDR3 DNA is TGTGCCAGCGGGACGCAAGAGACCCAGTACTTC.

The rearrangement joins TRBV7-3 to TRBJ2-4; D is ambiguous. Gene TRBJ2-5 matches the end of the DNA better, so the J call may be wrong. The CDR3 is made up of 13 amino acids. Germline lookup yields CDR1 SGHTA and CDR2 FQGTGA. The CDR3 region has the DNA TGTGCCAGCAGCTTAAGGATGGGGGAGACCCAGTACTTC. Amino acid sequence: CASSLRMGETQYF.

The chain uses TRBV20-1 and TRBJ2-3; D is tentatively TRBD1 or TRBD2 (5 bases each). Germline V CDR1 and CDR2: DFQATT, SNEGSKA (reference sequence). V gave up 0 bases and J gave up 5 bases, with 18 bases separating them. The CDR3 covers 16 residues. The CDR3 DNA sequence: TGCAGTGCTAGAGACCCTAAGCGGAGTAGGGGAGATACGCAGTATTTT. This gives the protein CSARDPKRSRGDTQYF.

This chain connects TRBV10-3 to TRBJ2-5; D gene unclear. CDR1 and CDR2 from the germline V gene are ENHRY and SYGVKD. Trimming shortened V by 0 bases and J by 5 bases, and 4 bases separated the two germline ends. The CDR3 consists of 12 residues. CDR3 coding DNA: TGTGCCATCAGTGAGTCGAAGGAGACCCAGTACTTC. It translates to CAISESKETQYF.

The chain recombines TRBV20-1 with TRBJ2-5; 10 nucleotides match TRBD2. This CDR3 comprises 17 residues. Germline V gene data show CDR1 as DFQATT and CDR2 as SNEGSKA (reference sequence). V shed 0 bases and J 1 base; nucleotides not matched to a gene: 8. The CDR3 reads CSARDRYQREGQETQYF. As DNA, the CDR3 is TGCAGTGCTAGAGATCGCTACCAGCGGGAGGGCCAAGAGACCCAGTACTTC.

The chain combines TRBV19 with TRBJ2-2; TRBD2 aligns across 14 bases. J was trimmed by 8 bases and V by 5 bases; bases with no gene match: 7. This CDR3 is built from 16 residues. Germline loops: CDR1 LNHDA, CDR2 SQIVND (reference sequence). The CDR3 nucleotides are TGTGCCAGTAGTGGGACTAGCGGGAGAACATCGGGGGAGCTGTTTTTT. Its protein is CASSGTSGRTSGELFF.

The CDR3 loop reads CSARDLGTGVNEQFF. CDR3 DNA sequence: TGCAGTGCTAGAGATCTCGGGACAGGGGTCAATGAGCAGTTCTTC. V is TRBV20-1 and J is TRBJ2-1, with 10 positions matching TRBD1. The germline V gene encodes CDR1 DFQATT and CDR2 SNEGSKA (reference sequence). With 0 bases clipped from V and 6 bases from J, the junction kept 5 bases outside the gene matches. The CDR3 is 15 amino acids.

V gene TRBV7-9 combines with J gene TRBJ1-6, with 8 bases identical to TRBD1. The CDR3 totals 18 residues. V lost 5 bases and J lost 3; bases outside the gene matches: 12. Germline V gives CDR1 SEHNR, CDR2 FQNEAQ (reference sequence). This CDR3 is CASSPPLQGTGYNSPLHF. CDR3 DNA: TGTGCCAGCAGCCCCCCCCTCCAAGGGACAGGCTATAATTCACCCCTCCACTTT.

This clonotype was observed a few times. V and J are TRBV7-3 and TRBJ2-5, with 7 positions matching TRBD2. The CDR3 sequence is 15 residues long. Germline trimming cut 5 bases from V and 5 bases from J; bases unmatched to any gene: 11. Per germline, CDR1 SGHTA and CDR2 FQGTGA. The DNA for the CDR3 is TGTGCCAGCAGCCCCCGTGGGGAGGGCCTCGAGACCCAGTACTTC. Its translation is CASSPRGEGLETQYF.

The J gene is TRBJ2-7, the V gene TRBV19, with TRBD2 as a possible D gene (5 bases). The CDR3 has 14 residues. Trimming removed 0 bases at V and 6 bases at J, with 12 bases between. CDR1 and CDR2 from the germline V gene are LNHDA and SQIVND (reference sequence). This CDR3 reads CASSIDNVAGEQYF. DNA of the CDR3: TGTGCCAGTAGTATAGATAATGTGGCGGGCGAGCAGTACTTC. Full variable domain (outside the CDR3, taken from reference TRBV19 and TRBJ2-7): DGGITQSPKYLFRKEGQNVTLSCEQNLNHDAMYWYRQDPGQGLRLIYYSQIVNDFQKGDIAEGYSVSREKKESFPLTVTSAQKNPTAFYLCASSIDNVAGEQYFGPGTRLTVT.

The CDR3 region has the DNA TGCAGTGCTTATAGGGGGTCCGGGGAGCTGTTTTTT. Translated: CSAYRGSGELFF. This chain uses TRBV20-1 with TRBJ2-2; D is possibly TRBD1 (6 bases). Looked up from germline, CDR1 is DFQATT and CDR2 is SNEGSKA (reference sequence). The ends were cut back, 5 bases at V and 6 bases at J, with 10 bases in the middle. The CDR3 extends over 12 amino acids.

The chain joins TRBV3-1 to TRBJ1-6, with 10 bases identical to TRBD1. The CDR3 is 16 amino acids. CDR1 is LGHDT and CDR2 is YNNKEL in the germline V gene (reference sequence). After removal of 5 bases from V and 13 bases from J, the junction contained 14 bases not matched to a gene. The CDR3 sequence is CASSKPGQGRTAPLHF. The CDR3 DNA reads TGTGCCAGCAGCAAACCGGGACAGGGGCGTACTGCGCCCCTCCACTTT. The full variable domain, with the rest looked up from reference TRBV3-1 and TRBJ1-6, is DTAVSQTPKYLVTQMGNDKSIKCEQNLGHDTMYWYKQDSKKFLKIMFSYNNKELIINETVPNRFSPKSPDKAHLNLHINSLELGDSAVYFCASSKPGQGRTAPLHFGNGTRLTVT.

The chain has TRBV7-2 and TRBJ1-4; D gene uncertain. Looked up from germline, CDR1 is SGHTA and CDR2 is FQGNSA. The CDR3 is made up of 14 amino acids. Deletions cut 6 bases from V and 7 bases from J, with 15 bases between. The CDR3 is CASRFRHPLEKLFF. As DNA, the CDR3 is TGTGCCAGCAGATTCCGCCATCCTCTTGAAAAACTGTTTTTT.

This clonotype was counted once. The chain carries TRBV30 and TRBJ2-7; 11 nucleotides agree with TRBD2. The CDR3 is 13 residues long. V lost 5 bases and J lost 5; bases outside the gene matches: 5. CDR1 is GTSNPN and CDR2 is SVGIG in the germline V gene (reference sequence). The chain's CDR3 is CAWRLAGRNEQYF. The CDR3 DNA reads as TGTGCCTGGCGACTAGCGGGAAGGAACGAGCAGTACTTC. The full variable domain, its missing parts supplied by reference TRBV30 and TRBJ2-7, is SQTIHQWPATLVQPVGSPLSLECTVEGTSNPNLYWYRQAAGRGLQLLFYSVGIGQISSEVPQNLSASRPQDRQFILSSKKLLLSDSGFYLCAWRLAGRNEQYFGPGTRLTVT.

The chain carries TRBV30 and TRBJ1-5, with D perhaps TRBD1 (6 bases). The CDR3 spans 13 residues. CDR1 is GTSNPN and CDR2 is SVGIG in the germline V gene (reference sequence). V was shortened by 3 bases and J by 5 bases, with 11 bases between the two germline ends. The chain's CDR3 is CAWRPQGDQPQHF. The CDR3 DNA is TGTGCCTGGAGACCACAGGGCGATCAGCCCCAGCATTTT.

The chain has TRBV6-5 and TRBJ1-2, with D possibly being TRBD1 (6 bases). Germline loops: CDR1 MNHEY, CDR2 SVGAGI. V was cut by 2 bases and J by 6 bases, with 13 bases left in between. The CDR3 has 14 amino acids. CDR3: CASSYGGRNDGYTF. CDR3 nucleotides: TGTGCCAGCAGTTACGGGGGGCGCAACGATGGCTACACCTTC.

The V gene is TRBV20-1, the J gene TRBJ2-4; possibly TRBD1 for D (5 bases). Trimming removed 6 bases from V and 8 bases from J, with 14 bases in between. CDR1 DFQATT and CDR2 SNEGSKA come from the germline V gene (reference sequence). The CDR3 covers 12 residues. The CDR3 DNA follows: TGCAGTGCCCCTCCCAGGGCGGACATTCAGTACTTC. It encodes CSAPPRADIQYF.

This rearrangement joins TRBV6-1 to TRBJ1-5, with 7 bases aligning to TRBD1. The CDR3 has 15 amino acids. V gave up 4 bases and J gave up 11 bases; unmatched junction bases: 14. Germline lookup yields CDR1 MNHNS and CDR2 SASEGT. DNA of the CDR3: TGTGCCAGCAGTGTTGTGACAGGGCGGCAATCAGCCCAGCATTTT. This gives the protein CASSVVTGRQSAQHF.

The chain links TRBV7-3 to TRBJ2-1; 9 bases fit TRBD2. The trim removed 3 bases at V and 7 bases at J, leaving 4 bases unmatched. CDR1 SGHTA and CDR2 FQGTGA come from the germline V gene. CDR3 size: 14 residues. The DNA for the CDR3 is TGTGCCAGCAGCTTGTTAGCGGGAGCTAATGAGCAGTTCTTC. Translation: CASSLLAGANEQFF.

This clonotype was seen only a few times. The V and J genes are TRBV19 and TRBJ1-1; 7 bases are shared with TRBD1. The germline V gene has CDR1 LNHDA and CDR2 SQIVND (reference sequence). The CDR3 is 14 amino acids. Unmatched junction bases numbered 8, after V lost 5 bases and J lost 5 bases. The CDR3 is CASSLKGASTEAFF. The CDR3 bases are TGTGCCAGTAGTCTTAAGGGGGCAAGTACTGAAGCTTTCTTT.

This sequence joins TRBV12-3 or TRBV12-4 and TRBJ1-1, with no clear D. The CDR3 sequence is 10 residues long. Trimming removed 6 bases at V and 8 bases at J, with 7 bases between. The CDR3 region has the DNA TGTGCCAGCAGCTCCCGAGAAGCTTTCTTT. Translation: CASSSREAFF.

This rearrangement joins TRBV20-1 to TRBJ2-1; no reliable D call. Germline assignment: CDR1 DFQATT and CDR2 SNEGSKA (reference sequence). V gave up 2 bases and J gave up 5 bases, with 4 bases separating them. This CDR3 has 11 amino acids. CDR3 residues: CSARKNNEQFF. Written as DNA, the CDR3 is TGCAGTGCTAGAAAAAACAATGAGCAGTTCTTC.

CDR3 bases: TGTGCCAGCAGCCGTCCAGGCCTTAGCAATCAGCCCCAGCATTTT. Encoded protein: CASSRPGLSNQPQHF. The chain links TRBV21-1 to TRBJ1-5. TRBV21-1 is a recognized pseudogene. The CDR3 has 15 amino acids.